The clone carrying this T cell receptor (beta chain) showed up just a few times. As yet, its antigen is unknown. This entry belongs to a study of CD8 T cells in ankylosing spondylitis. This CDR3 spans 17 amino acids. Trimming took off 1 base at V and 2 bases at J, with 18 bases between the two ends. Germline-derived CDR1 and CDR2 are SGHVS and FNYEAQ. TCRdb reprocessed the 5' RACE reads via MiXCR and lists one record per CDR3 protein. The sample lists over 700,000 distinct CDR3 sequences; about 20% were seen once. Study-level findings and limits: Typical of ankylosing spondylitis blood, it appeared, was a TCR beta motif of several highly homologous variants.

The genes are TRBV7-6 and TRBJ2-7, with D perhaps assigned TRBD1 or TRBD2 (6 bases each). This receptor was taken from a male donor with ankylosing spondylitis. Material: blood, either unsorted or a sorted T cell fraction (not recorded which). In DNA form, the CDR3 reads TGTGCCAGCAGCTTAGGCTGGGGGGCGACACCCCCCTACGAGCAGTACTTC. Its translation is CASSLGWGATPPYEQYF.